This TCR beta chain was found in a study of T cell responses to AZD1222 COVID-19 vaccine. General study findings and limits: Vaccination with two AZD1222 doses was followed by a rise in Spike-specific TCR breadth and depth. Vaccine-associated CD4 TCRs ranged over spike, dominating at 160-218 and 743-854.

CDR3 length: 18 amino acids. V shed 6 bases and J 0 bases; nucleotides not matched to a gene: 15. CDR1 is LNHDA, CDR2 SQIVND, per germline (reference sequence). Concerning this clone: What it recognizes is unknown.

Assay used: immunoSEQ multiplex PCR; TCRdb lists only in-frame clones, some missing. The repertoire has 150,000 or so clones, about 81% of them found once; the top ten carry about 4%. The sample in question was peripheral blood, obtained on day 0 of MenACWY control vaccination. This TCR was sampled from an adult in good health. This chain connects TRBV19 to TRBJ1-2; 8 bases fit TRBD1. The CDR3 DNA follows: TGTGCCAGTAGGAACGACGGACAGGGTCCCCTGTCTAACTATGGCTACACCTTC. Protein product: CASRNDGQGPLSNYGYTF.